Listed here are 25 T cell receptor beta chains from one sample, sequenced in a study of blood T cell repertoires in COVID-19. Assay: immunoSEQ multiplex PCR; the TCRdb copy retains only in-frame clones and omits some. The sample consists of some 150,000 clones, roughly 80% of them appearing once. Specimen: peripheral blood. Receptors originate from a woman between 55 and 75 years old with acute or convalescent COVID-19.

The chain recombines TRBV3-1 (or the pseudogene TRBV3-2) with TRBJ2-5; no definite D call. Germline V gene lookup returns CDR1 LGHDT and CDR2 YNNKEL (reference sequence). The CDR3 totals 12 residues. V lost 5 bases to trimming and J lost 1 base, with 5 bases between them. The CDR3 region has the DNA TGTGCCAGCAGCACACCCCAAGAGACCCAGTACTTC. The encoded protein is CASSTPQETQYF.

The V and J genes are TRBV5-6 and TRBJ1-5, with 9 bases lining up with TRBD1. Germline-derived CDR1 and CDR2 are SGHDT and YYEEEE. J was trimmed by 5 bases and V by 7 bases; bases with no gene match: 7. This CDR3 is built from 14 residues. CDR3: CASRYWDRDQPQHF. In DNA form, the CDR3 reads TGTGCCAGCCGCTACTGGGACAGGGATCAGCCCCAGCATTTT.

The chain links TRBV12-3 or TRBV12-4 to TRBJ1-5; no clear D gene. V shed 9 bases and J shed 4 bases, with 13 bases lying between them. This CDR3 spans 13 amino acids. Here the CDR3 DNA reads TGTGCCAGTGGTTTGAGGATGAATCAGCCCCAGCATTTT. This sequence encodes CASGLRMNQPQHF.

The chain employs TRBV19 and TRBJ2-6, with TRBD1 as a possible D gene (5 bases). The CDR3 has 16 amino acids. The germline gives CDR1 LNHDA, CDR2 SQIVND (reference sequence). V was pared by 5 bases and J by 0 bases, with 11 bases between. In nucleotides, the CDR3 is TGTGCCAGTAGTGTGACAGTGCACTCTGGGGCCAACGTCCTGACTTTC. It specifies CASSVTVHSGANVLTF. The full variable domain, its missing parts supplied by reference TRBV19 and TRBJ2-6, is DGGITQSPKYLFRKEGQNVTLSCEQNLNHDAMYWYRQDPGQGLRLIYYSQIVNDFQKGDIAEGYSVSREKKESFPLTVTSAQKNPTAFYLCASSVTVHSGANVLTFGAGSRLTVL.

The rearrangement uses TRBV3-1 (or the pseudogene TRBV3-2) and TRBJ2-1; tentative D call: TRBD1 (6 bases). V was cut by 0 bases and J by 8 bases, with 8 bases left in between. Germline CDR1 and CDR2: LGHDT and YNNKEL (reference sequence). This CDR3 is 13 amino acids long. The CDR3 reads CASSQDAGDEQFF. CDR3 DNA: TGTGCCAGCAGCCAAGATGCAGGGGATGAGCAGTTCTTC.

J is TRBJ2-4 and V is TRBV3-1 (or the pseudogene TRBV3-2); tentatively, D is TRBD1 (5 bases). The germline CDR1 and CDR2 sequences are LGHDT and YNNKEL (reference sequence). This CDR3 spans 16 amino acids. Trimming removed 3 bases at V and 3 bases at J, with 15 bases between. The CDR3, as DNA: TGTGCCAGCAGCCAGGCCGTGACAGTGGGCAAAAACATTCAGTACTTC. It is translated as CASSQAVTVGKNIQYF.

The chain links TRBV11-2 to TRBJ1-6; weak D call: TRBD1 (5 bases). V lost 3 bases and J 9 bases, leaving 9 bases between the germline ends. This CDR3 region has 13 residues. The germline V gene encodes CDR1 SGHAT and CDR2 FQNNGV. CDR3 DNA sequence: TGTGCCAGCAGCTTCCAGGGCACTTCACCCCTCCACTTT. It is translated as CASSFQGTSPLHF.

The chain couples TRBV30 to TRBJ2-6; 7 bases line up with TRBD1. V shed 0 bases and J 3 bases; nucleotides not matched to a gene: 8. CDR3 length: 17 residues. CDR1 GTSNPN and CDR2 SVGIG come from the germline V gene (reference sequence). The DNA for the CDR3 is TGTGCCTGGAGTGTACGGCAGGGGGTACTTGGGGCCAACGTCCTGACTTTC. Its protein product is CAWSVRQGVLGANVLTF.

The CDR3 is CASSLARDGNYGYTF. The CDR3 coding sequence is TGCGCCAGCAGCTTGGCCAGAGACGGGAACTATGGCTACACCTTC. The rearrangement uses TRBV5-1 and TRBJ1-2; D call uncertain. The V end lost 0 bases, the J end lost 2 bases, and 11 bases lay between the germline ends. This CDR3 contains 15 residues. CDR1 SGHRS and CDR2 YFSETQ come from the germline V gene.

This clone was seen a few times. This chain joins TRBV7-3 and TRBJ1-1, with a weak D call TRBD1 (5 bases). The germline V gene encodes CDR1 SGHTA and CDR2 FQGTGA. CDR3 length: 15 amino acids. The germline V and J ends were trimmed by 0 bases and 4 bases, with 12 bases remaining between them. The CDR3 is CASSLTPGGGTEAFF. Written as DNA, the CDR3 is TGTGCCAGCAGCTTAACCCCCGGGGGGGGCACTGAAGCTTTCTTT.

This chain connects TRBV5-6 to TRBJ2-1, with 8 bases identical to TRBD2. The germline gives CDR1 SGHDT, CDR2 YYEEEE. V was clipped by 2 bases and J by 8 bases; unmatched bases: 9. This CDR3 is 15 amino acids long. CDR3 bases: TGTGCCAGCAGCTTTAGCGGGGCACCCTGGGATGAGCAGTTCTTC. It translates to CASSFSGAPWDEQFF.

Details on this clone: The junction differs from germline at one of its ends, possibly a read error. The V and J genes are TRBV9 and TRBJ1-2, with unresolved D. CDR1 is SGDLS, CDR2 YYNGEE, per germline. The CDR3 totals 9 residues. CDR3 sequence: CASSRVVYF. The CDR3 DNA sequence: TGTGCCAGCAGCCGGGTGGTGTACTTC.

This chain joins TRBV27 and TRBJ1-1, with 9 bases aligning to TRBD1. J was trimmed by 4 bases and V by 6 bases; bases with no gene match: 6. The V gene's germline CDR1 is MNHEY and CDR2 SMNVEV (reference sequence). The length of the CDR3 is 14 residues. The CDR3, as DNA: TGTGCCAGCAGGCGGGACAGGGTGACCACTGAAGCTTTCTTT. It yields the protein CASRRDRVTTEAFF.

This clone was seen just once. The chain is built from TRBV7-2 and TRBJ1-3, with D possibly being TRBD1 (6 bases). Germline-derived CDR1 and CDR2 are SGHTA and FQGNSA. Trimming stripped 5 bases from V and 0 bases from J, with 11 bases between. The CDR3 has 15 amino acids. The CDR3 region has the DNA TGTGCCAGCAGCCTTACAGGGTTCTCTGGAAACACCATATATTTT. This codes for CASSLTGFSGNTIYF.

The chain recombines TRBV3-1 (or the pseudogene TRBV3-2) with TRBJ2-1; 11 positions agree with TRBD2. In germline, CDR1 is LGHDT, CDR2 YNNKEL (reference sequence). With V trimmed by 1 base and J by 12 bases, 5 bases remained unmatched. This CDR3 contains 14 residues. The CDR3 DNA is TGTGCCAGCAGCCAAGCCGCCCTAGCGGGGGGGCAGTTCTTC. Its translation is CASSQAALAGGQFF.

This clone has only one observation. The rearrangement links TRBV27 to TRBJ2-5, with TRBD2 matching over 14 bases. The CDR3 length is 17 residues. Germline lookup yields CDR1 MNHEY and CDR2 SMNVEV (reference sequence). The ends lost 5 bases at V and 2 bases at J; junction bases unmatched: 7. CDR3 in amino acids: CASSVTSGGATQETQYF. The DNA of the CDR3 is TGTGCCAGCAGTGTGACTAGCGGGGGGGCCACACAAGAGACCCAGTACTTC.

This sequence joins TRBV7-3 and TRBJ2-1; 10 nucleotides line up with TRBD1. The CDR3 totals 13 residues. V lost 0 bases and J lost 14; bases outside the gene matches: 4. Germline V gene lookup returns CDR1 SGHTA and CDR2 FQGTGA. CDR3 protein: CASSLTGQGPKFF. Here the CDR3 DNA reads TGTGCCAGCAGCTTAACGGGACAGGGGCCGAAGTTCTTC.

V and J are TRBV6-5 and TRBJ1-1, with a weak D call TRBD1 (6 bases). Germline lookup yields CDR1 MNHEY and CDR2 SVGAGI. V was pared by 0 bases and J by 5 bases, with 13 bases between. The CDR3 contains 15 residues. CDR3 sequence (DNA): TGTGCCAGCAGTTACTCAGGCAGGGGAGGGACTGAAGCTTTCTTT. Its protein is CASSYSGRGGTEAFF.

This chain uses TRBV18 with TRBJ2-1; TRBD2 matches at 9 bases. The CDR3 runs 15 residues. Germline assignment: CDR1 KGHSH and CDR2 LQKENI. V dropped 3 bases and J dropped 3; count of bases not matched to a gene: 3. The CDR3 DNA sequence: TGTGCCAGCTCACCGGGTAGCGGGGGCTACAATGAGCAGTTCTTC. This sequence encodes CASSPGSGGYNEQFF.

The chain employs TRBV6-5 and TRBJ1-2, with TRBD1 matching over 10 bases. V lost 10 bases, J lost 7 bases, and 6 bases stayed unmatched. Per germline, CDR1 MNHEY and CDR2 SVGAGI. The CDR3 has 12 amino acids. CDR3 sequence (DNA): TGTGCCAACGGAGACAGGGGGCTTGGCTACACCTTC. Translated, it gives CANGDRGLGYTF.

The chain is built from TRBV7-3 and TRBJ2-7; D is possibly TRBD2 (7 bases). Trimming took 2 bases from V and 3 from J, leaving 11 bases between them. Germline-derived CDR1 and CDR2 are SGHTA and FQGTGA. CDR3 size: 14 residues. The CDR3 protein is CASSLSGGRYEQYF. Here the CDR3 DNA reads TGTGCCAGCAGCTTATCCGGGGGGCGCTACGAGCAGTACTTC. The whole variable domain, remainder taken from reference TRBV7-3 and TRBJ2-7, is GAGVSQTPSNKVTEKGKYVELRCDPISGHTALYWYRQSLGQGPEFLIYFQGTGAADDSGLPNDRFFAVRPEGSVSTLKIQRTERGDSAVYLCASSLSGGRYEQYFGPGTRLTVT.

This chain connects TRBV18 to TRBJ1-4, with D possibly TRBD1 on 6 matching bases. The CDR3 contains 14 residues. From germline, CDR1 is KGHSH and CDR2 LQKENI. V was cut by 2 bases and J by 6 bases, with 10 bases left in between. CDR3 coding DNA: TGTGCCAGCTCACCAAGTCAGGGGCATGAAAAACTGTTTTTT. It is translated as CASSPSQGHEKLFF. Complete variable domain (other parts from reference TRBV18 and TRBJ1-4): NAGVMQNPRHLVRRRGQEARLRCSPMKGHSHVYWYRQLPEEGLKFMVYLQKENIIDESGMPKERFSAEFPKEGPSILRIQQVVRGDSAAYFCASSPSQGHEKLFFGSGTQLSVL.

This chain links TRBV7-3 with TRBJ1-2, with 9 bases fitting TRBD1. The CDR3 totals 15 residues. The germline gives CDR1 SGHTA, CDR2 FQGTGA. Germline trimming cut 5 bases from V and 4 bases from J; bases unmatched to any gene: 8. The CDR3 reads CASSPRQGVSYGYTF. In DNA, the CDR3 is TGTGCCAGCAGCCCCAGACAGGGGGTGTCCTATGGCTACACCTTC.

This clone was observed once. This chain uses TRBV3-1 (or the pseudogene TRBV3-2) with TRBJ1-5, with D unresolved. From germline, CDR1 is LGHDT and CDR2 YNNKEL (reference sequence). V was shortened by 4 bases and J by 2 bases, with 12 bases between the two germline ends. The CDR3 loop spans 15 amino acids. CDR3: CASSLGSGGNQPQHF. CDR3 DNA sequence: TGTGCCAGCAGCCTGGGGAGCGGGGGCAATCAGCCCCAGCATTTT.

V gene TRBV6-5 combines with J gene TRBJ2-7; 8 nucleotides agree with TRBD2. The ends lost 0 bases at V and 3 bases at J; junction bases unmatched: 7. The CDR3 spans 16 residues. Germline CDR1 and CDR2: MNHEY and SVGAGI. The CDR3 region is CASSYSRLAGYYEQYF. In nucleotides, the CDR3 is TGTGCCAGCAGTTACTCTAGGCTAGCGGGTTACTACGAGCAGTACTTC.